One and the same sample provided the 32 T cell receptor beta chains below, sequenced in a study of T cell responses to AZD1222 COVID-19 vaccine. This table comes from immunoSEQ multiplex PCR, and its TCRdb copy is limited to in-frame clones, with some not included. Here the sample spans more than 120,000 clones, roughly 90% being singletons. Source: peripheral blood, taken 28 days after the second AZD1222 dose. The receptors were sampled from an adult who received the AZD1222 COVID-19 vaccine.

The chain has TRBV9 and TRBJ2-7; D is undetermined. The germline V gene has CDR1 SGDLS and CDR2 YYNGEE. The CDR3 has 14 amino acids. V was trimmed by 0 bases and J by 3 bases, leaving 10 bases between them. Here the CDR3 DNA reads TGTGCCAGCAGCGTAGGGTCTCAAAACTACGAGCAGTACTTC. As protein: CASSVGSQNYEQYF.

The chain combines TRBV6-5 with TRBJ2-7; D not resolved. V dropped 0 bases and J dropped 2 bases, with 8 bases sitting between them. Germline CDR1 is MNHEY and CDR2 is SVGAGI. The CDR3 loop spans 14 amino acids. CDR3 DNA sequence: TGTGCCAGCAGTTACTCAGAGGCGACCTACGAGCAGTACTTC. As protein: CASSYSEATYEQYF.

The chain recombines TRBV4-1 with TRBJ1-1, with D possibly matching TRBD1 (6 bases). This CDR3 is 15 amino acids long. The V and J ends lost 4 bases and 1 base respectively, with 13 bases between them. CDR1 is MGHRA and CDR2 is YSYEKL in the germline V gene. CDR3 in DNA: TGCGCCAGCAGCCCAAGTCAGGGGTGGAACACTGAAGCTTTCTTT. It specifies CASSPSQGWNTEAFF.

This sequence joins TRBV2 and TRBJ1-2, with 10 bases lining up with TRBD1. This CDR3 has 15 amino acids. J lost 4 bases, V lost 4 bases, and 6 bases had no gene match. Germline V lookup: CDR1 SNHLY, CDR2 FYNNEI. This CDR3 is CASSGQGAYSYGYTF. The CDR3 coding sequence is TGTGCCAGCAGTGGACAGGGGGCCTATAGCTATGGCTACACCTTC. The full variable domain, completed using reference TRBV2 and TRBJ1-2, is EPEVTQTPSHQVTQMGQEVILRCVPISNHLYFYWYRQILGQKVEFLVSFYNNEISEKSEIFDDQFSVERPDGSNFTLKIRSTKLEDSAMYFCASSGQGAYSYGYTFGSGTRLTVV.

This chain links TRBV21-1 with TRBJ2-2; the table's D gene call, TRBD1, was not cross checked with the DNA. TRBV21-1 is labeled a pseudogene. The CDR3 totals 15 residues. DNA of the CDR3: TGTGCCAGCAGCAAAGACAGGGCGAACACCGGGGAGCTGTTTTTT. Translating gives CASSKDRANTGELFF.

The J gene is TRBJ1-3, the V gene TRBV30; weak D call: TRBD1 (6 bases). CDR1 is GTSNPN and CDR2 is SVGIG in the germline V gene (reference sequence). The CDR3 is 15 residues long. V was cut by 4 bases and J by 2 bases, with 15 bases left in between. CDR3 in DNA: TGTGCCTGGAAAAGGGGGAGACTTCCTGGAAACACCATATATTTT. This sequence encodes CAWKRGRLPGNTIYF. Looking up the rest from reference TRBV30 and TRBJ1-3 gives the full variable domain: SQTIHQWPATLVQPVGSPLSLECTVEGTSNPNLYWYRQAAGRGLQLLFYSVGIGQISSEVPQNLSASRPQDRQFILSSKKLLLSDSGFYLCAWKRGRLPGNTIYFGEGSWLTVV.

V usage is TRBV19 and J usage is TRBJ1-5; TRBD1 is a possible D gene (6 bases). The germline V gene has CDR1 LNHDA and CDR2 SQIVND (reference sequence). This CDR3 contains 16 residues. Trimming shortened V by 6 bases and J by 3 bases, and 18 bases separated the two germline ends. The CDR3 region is CASSPHGGGPNQPQHF. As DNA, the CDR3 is TGTGCCAGTAGCCCCCATGGGGGGGGCCCCAATCAGCCCCAGCATTTT.

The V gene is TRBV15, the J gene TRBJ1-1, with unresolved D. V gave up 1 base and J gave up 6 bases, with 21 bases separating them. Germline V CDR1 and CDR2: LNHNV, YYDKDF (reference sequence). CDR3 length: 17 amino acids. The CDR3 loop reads CATSRVSGGISGAEAFF. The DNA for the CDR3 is TGTGCCACCAGCAGAGTGTCAGGTGGGATTTCGGGAGCTGAAGCTTTCTTT. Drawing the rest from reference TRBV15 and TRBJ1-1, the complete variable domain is DAMVIQNPRYQVTQFGKPVTLSCSQTLNHNVMYWYQQKSSQAPKLLFHYYDKDFNNEADTPDNFQSRRPNTSFCFLDIRSPGLGDTAMYLCATSRVSGGISGAEAFFGQGTRLTVV.

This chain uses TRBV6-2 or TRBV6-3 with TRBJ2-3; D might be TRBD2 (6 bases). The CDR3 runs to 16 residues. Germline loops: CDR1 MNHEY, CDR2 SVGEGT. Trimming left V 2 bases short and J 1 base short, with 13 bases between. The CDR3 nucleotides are TGTGCCAGCAGTTACCCTGGGGGAGGAGGCACAGATACGCAGTATTTT. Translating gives CASSYPGGGGTDTQYF.

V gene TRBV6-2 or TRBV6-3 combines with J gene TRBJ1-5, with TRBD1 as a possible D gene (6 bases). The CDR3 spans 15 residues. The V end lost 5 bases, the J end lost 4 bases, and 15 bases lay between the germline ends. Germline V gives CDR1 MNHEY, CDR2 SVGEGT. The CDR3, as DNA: TGTGCCAGCAGTAAACGACAGGCCCCAAATCAGCCCCAGCATTTT. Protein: CASSKRQAPNQPQHF.

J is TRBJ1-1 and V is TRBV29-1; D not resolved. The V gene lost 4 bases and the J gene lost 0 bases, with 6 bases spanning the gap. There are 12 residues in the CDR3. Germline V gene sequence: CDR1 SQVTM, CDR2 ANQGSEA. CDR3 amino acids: CSVGGLNTEAFF. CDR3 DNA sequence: TGCAGCGTTGGTGGGCTGAACACTGAAGCTTTCTTT. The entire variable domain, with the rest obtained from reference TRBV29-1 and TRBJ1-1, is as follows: SAVISQKPSRDICQRGTSLTIQCQVDSQVTMMFWYRQQPGQSLTLIATANQGSEATYESGFVIDKFPISRPNLTFSTLTVSNMSPEDSSIYLCSVGGLNTEAFFGQGTRLTVV.

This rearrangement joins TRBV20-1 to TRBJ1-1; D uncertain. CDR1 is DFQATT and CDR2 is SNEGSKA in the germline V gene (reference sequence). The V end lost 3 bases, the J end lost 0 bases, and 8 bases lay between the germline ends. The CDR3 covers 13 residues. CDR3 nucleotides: TGCAGTGCTAGTCGGGTCTTGAACACTGAAGCTTTCTTT. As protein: CSASRVLNTEAFF.

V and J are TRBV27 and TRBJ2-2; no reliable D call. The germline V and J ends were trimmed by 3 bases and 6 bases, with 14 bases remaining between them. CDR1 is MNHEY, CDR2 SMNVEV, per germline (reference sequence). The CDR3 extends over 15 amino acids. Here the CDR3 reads CASSLRAFGSGELFF. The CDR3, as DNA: TGTGCCAGCAGTTTGAGAGCATTCGGCTCCGGGGAGCTGTTTTTT.

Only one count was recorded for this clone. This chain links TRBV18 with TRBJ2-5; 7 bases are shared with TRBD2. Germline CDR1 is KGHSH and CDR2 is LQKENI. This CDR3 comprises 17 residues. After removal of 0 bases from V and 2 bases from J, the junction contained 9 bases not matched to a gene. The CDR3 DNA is TGTGCCAGCTCACCACCGCTGGGGGGGGAGACACAAGAGACCCAGTACTTC. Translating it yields CASSPPLGGETQETQYF.

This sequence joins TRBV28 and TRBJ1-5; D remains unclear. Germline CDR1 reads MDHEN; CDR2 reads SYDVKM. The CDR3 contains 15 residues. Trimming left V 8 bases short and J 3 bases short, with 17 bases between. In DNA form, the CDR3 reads TGTGCCAGCCTGAGTAACGAGGGTCTCAATCAGCCCCAGCATTTT. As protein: CASLSNEGLNQPQHF.

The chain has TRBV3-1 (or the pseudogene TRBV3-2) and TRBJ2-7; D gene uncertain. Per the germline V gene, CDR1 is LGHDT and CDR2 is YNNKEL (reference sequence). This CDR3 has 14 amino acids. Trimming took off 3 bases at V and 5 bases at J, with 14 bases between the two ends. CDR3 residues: CASSQAVGTDEQYF. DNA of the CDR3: TGTGCCAGCAGCCAGGCGGTTGGAACGGACGAGCAGTACTTC.

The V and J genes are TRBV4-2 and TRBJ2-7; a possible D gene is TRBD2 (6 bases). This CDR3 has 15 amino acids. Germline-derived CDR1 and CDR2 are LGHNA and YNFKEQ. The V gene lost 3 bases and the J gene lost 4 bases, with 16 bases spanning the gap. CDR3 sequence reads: CASSHALAESYEQYF. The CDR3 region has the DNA TGTGCCAGCAGCCATGCACTAGCTGAATCTTACGAGCAGTACTTC.

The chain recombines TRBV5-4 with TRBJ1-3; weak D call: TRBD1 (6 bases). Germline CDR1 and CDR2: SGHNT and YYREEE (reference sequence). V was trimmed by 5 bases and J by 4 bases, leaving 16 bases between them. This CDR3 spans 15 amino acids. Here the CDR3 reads CASRPTPGEGNTIYF. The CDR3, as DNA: TGTGCCAGCAGGCCCACCCCAGGGGAGGGAAACACCATATATTTT.

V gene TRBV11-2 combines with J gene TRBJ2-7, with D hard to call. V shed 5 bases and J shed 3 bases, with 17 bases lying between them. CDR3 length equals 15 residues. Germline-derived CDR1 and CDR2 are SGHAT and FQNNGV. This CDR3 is CASSPLPSYNYEQYF. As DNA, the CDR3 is TGTGCCAGCAGCCCTCTCCCGAGCTACAACTACGAGCAGTACTTC.

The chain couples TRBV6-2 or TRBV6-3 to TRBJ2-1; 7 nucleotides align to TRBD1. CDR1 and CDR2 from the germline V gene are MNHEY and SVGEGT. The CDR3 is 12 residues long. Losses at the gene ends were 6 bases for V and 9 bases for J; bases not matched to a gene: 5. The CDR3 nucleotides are TGTGCCAGCAGCTGGGGGACAGTTGAGCAGTTCTTC. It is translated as CASSWGTVEQFF.

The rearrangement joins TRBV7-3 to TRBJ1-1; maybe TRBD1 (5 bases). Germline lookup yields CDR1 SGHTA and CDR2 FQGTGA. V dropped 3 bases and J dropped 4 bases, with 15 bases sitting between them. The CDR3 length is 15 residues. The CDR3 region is CASSFTKDGGTEAFF. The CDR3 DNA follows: TGTGCCAGCAGCTTTACAAAGGACGGGGGCACTGAAGCTTTCTTT.

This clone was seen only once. CDR3 region: CASSPEGWAANEKLFF. CDR3 in DNA: TGCGCCAGCAGCCCGGAGGGATGGGCGGCTAATGAAAAACTGTTTTTT. This chain joins TRBV5-1 and TRBJ1-4; D gene unclear. The CDR3 extends over 16 amino acids. Germline V lookup: CDR1 SGHRS, CDR2 YFSETQ. V shed 4 bases and J shed 3 bases, with 16 bases lying between them.

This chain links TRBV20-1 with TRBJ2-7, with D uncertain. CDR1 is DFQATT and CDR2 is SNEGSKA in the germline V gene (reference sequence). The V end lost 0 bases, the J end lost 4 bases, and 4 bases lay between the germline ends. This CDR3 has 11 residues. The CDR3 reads CSARDQYEQYF. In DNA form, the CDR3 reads TGCAGTGCTAGAGATCAGTACGAGCAGTACTTC.

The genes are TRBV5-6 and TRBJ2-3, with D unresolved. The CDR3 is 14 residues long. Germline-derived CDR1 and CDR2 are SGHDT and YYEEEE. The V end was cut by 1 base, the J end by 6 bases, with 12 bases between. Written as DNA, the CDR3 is TGTGCCAGCAGCTTGCTATTGGCTTCGGATACGCAGTATTTT. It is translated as CASSLLLASDTQYF.

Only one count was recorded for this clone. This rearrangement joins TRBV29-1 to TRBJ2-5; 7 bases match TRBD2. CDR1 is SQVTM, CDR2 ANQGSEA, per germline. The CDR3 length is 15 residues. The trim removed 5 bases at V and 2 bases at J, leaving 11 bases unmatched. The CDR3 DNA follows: TGCAGCGTTTTATCAGGGACTACGATACAAGAGACCCAGTACTTC. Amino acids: CSVLSGTTIQETQYF.

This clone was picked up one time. CDR3 nucleotide sequence: TGTGCCAGCAGCCCGCGGGAGGAGATGAATGGCTACACCTTC. Amino acid sequence: CASSPREEMNGYTF. The V call is TRBV7-9, the J call TRBJ1-2; no definite D call. The V gene's germline CDR1 is SEHNR and CDR2 FQNEAQ (reference sequence). CDR3 length: 14 residues. The V end was cut by 5 bases, the J end by 6 bases, with 16 bases between.

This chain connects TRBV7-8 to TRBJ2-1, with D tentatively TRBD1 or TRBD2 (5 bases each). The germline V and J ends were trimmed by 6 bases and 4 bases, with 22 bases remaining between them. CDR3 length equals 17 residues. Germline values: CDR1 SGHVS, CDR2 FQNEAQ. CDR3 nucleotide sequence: TGTGCCAGCAGGGTGGGACCGGGACGCAAACTGTACAATGAGCAGTTCTTC. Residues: CASRVGPGRKLYNEQFF. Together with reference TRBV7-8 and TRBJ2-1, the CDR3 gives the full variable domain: GAGVSQSPRYKVAKRGQDVALRCDPISGHVSLFWYQQALGQGPEFLTYFQNEAQLDKSGLPSDRFFAERPEGSVSTLKIQRTQQEDSAVYLCASRVGPGRKLYNEQFFGPGTRLTVL.

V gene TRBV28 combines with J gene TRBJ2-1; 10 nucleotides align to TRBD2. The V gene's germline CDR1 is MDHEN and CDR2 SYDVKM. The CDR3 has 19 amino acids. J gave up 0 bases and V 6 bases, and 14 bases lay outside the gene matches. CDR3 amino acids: CASSPPSGSIISSYNEQFF. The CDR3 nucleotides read TGTGCCAGCAGCCCGCCTAGCGGGAGTATCATCTCCTCCTACAATGAGCAGTTCTTC. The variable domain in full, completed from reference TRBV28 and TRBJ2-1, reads DVKVTQSSRYLVKRTGEKVFLECVQDMDHENMFWYRQDPGLGLRLIYFSYDVKMKEKGDIPEGYSVSREKKERFSLILESASTNQTSMYLCASSPPSGSIISSYNEQFFGPGTRLTVL.

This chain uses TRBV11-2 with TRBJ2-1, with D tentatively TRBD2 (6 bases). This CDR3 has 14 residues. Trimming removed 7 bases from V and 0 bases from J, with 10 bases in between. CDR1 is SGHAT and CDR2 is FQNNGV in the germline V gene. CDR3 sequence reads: CASKEGSSYNEQFF. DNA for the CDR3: TGTGCCAGCAAGGAGGGAAGCTCCTACAATGAGCAGTTCTTC.

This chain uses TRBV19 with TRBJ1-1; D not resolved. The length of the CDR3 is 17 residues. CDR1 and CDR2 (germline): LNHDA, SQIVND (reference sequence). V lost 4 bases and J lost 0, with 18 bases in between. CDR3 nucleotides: TGTGCCAGTAGTACCCCCCGATTGGAGAGCATGAACACTGAAGCTTTCTTT. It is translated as CASSTPRLESMNTEAFF.

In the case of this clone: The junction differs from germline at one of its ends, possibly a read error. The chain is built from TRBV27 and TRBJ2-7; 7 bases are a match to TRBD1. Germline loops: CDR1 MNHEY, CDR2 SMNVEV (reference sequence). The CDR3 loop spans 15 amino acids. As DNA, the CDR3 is TGTGTCAGCTGGTCGGGACAGTCGAACCCCGCGGCTCAGTACTTC. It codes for CVSWSGQSNPAAQYF.

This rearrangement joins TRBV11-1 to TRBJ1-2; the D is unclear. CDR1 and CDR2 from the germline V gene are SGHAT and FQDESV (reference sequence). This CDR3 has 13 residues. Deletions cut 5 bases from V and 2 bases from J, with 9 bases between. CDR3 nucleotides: TGTGCCAGCAGCGCCGAAGGGAACTATGGCTACACCTTC. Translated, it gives CASSAEGNYGYTF.